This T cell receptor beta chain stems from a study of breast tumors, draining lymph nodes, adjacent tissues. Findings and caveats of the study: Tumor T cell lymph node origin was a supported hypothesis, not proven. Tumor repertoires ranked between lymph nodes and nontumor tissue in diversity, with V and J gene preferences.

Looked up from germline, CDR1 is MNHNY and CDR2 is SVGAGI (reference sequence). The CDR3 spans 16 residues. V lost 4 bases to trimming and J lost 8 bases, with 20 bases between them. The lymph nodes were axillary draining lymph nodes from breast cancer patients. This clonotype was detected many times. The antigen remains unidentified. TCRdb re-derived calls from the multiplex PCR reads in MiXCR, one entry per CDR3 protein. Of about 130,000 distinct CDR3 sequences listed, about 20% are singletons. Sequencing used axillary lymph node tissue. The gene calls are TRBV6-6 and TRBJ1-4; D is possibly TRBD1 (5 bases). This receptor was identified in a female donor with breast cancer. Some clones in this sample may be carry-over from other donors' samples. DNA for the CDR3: TGTGCCAGCAGTTCCAGCGCGGGGCGATTTAGGGAAAAACTGTTTTTT. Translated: CASSSSAGRFREKLFF.